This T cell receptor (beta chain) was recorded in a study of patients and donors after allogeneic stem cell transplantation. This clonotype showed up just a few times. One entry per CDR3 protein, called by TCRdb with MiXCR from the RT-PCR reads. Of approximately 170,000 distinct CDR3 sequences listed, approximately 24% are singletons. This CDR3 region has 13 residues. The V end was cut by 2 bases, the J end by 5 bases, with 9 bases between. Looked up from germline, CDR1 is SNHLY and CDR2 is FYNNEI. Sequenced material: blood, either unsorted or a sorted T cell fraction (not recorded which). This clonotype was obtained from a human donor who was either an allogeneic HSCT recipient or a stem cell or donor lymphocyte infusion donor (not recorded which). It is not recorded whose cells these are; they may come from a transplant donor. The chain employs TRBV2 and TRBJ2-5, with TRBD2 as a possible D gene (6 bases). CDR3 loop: CASSEKTRETQYF. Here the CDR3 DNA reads TGTGCCAGCAGTGAAAAGACTAGGGAGACCCAGTACTTC.